This T cell receptor (beta chain) was sequenced for a study of T cells in Graves' hyperthyroidism and ophthalmopathy (dated by TCRdb to about 2019). Turning to the overall study: Peripheral blood samples were taken at the time of initial diagnosis, prior to any treatment. The paper reports TCR Vbeta CDR3 sequencing of fewer than 150 peripheral blood samples: around 45 ophthalmopathy, under 80 hyperthyroidism and approximately 17 progressor patients. Prospective prediction of ophthalmopathy was tested in an independent validation cohort of 18 to 20 hyperthyroidism patients and roughly 16 patients who later progressed to ophthalmopathy. After sampling, hyperthyroidism patients received methimazole starting at 30 mg daily, and ophthalmopathy patients received high-dose intravenous methylprednisolone. TCR V-J signatures able to tell the groups apart were searched for in a discovery cohort of 90 to 100 patients, of whom 43 had Graves' ophthalmopathy and around 56 had stable Graves' hyperthyroidism. The approximately 100 discovery patients were divided at random into training and test sets in a 7:3 ratio. The study also compared thyroid tissue and blood T-cell repertoires from over 5 Graves' hyperthyroidism patients. The investigation overall reported the following: No statistical method was used to fix the sample size in advance, and group allocation was not hidden from the investigators. A model built on a 13 V-J signature distinguished ophthalmopathy from stable hyperthyroidism, reaching around 88% sensitivity and 81.08% specificity in cross-validation and 80%/75% in testing. In validation, the model predicted progression to ophthalmopathy with about 71% sensitivity and about 72% specificity, a median of approximately 6.5 months before onset. Blood samples also contained most of the expanded thyroid clonotypes (frequency above 0.001), which suggests that blood repertoires may reflect thyroid immune responses.

Stable Graves' hyperthyroidism was defined as the absence of progression to ophthalmopathy over 18 months of follow-up. Hyperthyroidism patients were newly diagnosed, with disease duration under 2 months, and aged 18 to 65 years. Any patient with an uncontrolled infection, another autoimmune disease, pregnancy or lactation was excluded. Diagnoses were established on the basis of clinical symptoms, serum thyroxine and TRAb, thyroid ultrasound, and orbital computed tomography. Ficoll-Paque density gradient centrifugation was used to isolate PBMCs from about 10 ml of fresh peripheral blood. Total RNA was extracted using Trizol reagent, and RNA quality was assessed on an Agilent 2100 Bioanalyzer. The germline V gene (reference sequence) sets CDR1 to MNHEY and CDR2 to SMNVEV. Measured from the cysteine to the phenylalanine, the CDR3 is 13 residues long. Just the 39-base CDR3 DNA is kept, in frame starting at base 1.

About this clonotype itself: This receptor's antigen is unknown. Germline and junction disagree at one end, which may indicate a read error.

The TCR beta CDR3 regions were amplified from the RNA transcripts. For the first round of RT-PCR on the TCR CDR3, the HTBI primer set was used together with the Qiagen OneStep RT-PCR kit. The libraries were constructed in a second round of multiplex PCR and then size-selected and purified. Libraries were sequenced paired-end with 100 bp reads on an Illumina HiSeq2000. The study's processing was this. SOAPnuke was used to process the raw data, removing reads that contained adapters or uncalled bases, had a mean Phred below 15, or lacked an exact match to the constant primer or identifier. High-quality paired reads were merged using COPE v1.2.5, and each unique nucleotide sequence was defined as a clonotype. MiTCR v1.1 was used to align the clonotypes against IMGT TRBV, TRBD and TRBJ reference segments. Only V-J combinations with frequency above 0.0001, covering roughly 99% of repertoires, were analysed. The TCS score was defined as F50 (clonal expansion) divided by E x V (chaos), with BLOSUM62-based TCRdist calculated between CDR3 peptides within each V-J. Welch's t-statistics and random forest reduced 500 to 650 V-J features to under 15, which were used in a naive Bayes classifier (R e1071). The raw public data were reprocessed by TCRdb itself: fastp quality trimming at Q25, MiXCR clonotype calling, in-frame beta chains only. Rows with one shared CDR3 protein collapse into an entry with the most common genes and DNA. The V and J calls were not made by the authors but by TCRdb's processing. The sample data list some 460,000 distinct CDR3 sequences, and more than 15% of these were observed just once. The ten largest account for 14% of the sample.

The sequenced sample consisted of blood. The V and J segments used are TRBV27 and TRBJ2-7; a tentative D call is TRBD2 (6 bases match). The sequence was collected from a woman in her late teens or twenties with Graves' hyperthyroidism. The DNA sequence is as follows: TGTGCCAGCAGTTTAGCGGGATACTACGAGCAGTGCTTC. Its translation is CASSLAGYYEQCF.